This T cell receptor beta chain was observed in a study of blood T cell repertoires in COVID-19. Germline lookup yields CDR1 MGHRA and CDR2 YSYEKL. The CDR3 spans 15 residues. Trimming pared 4 bases from V and 1 base from J, leaving 13 bases between. This clone was recorded a few times. Profiling relied on immunoSEQ multiplex PCR, and the TCRdb table lists in-frame clones only, not all of them. The sample holds 300,000 or so clones, just over 85% seen once. The sequence was obtained from a woman aged 40 to 50 with acute COVID-19. The chain has TRBV4-1 and TRBJ2-5; possible D gene TRBD2, 5 bases. The sequencing sample was made of PBMCs or T cells enriched from blood (not recorded which). CDR3 coding DNA: TGCGCCAGCAGCCTCAGCGGCCCCTTCCAAGAGACCCAGTACTTC. Its translation is CASSLSGPFQETQYF.